This is a list of T cell receptor beta chains from one sample in a study of shared clonotypes between healthy human individuals. Generated by immunoSEQ multiplex PCR, the TCRdb table keeps only in-frame clones and is missing some. The sample carries 900,000 to 1,200,000 clones, about four fifths recorded once. The sequencing sample was made of memory CD4+ T cells from PBMCs. Receptors were obtained from a man aged 18 to 30 in good health. Some clones in this sample may be carry-over from other donors' samples. Each CDR3 is given with its conserved first and last residue. The D gene is left open where the match is weak. Part of the rows lack a size; the others show once, few, many or a class for expanded clones.

size,V,J,D,DNA,CDR3
-,TRBV5-4,TRBJ1-1,-,TGTGCCAGCAGCTTGGATCGGGGGACGAACACTGAAGCTTTCTTT,CASSLDRGTNTEAFF
-,TRBV5-1,TRBJ2-3,TRBD2,TGCGCCAGCAGCAGGGGACTAGCGGGACAAGATACGCAGTATTTT,CASSRGLAGQDTQYF
-,TRBV29-1,TRBJ1-5,-,TGCAGCGTTGGTCAGGGGTGGGATCAGCCCCAGCATTTT,CSVGQGWDQPQHF
-,TRBV9,TRBJ2-2,-,TGTGCCAGCAGCGCCAGGGGAAGCACCGGGGAGCTGTTTTTT,CASSARGSTGELFF
few,TRBV7-2,TRBJ2-4,-,TGTGCCAGCAGCTTAGTGCGCAACATTCAGTACTTC,CASSLVRNIQYF
-,TRBV21-1,TRBJ2-1,-,TGTGCCAGCAGCAGAGAGACTAGCGTCCGATACAATGAGCAGTTCTTC,CASSRETSVRYNEQFF
-,TRBV12-5,TRBJ1-2,-,TGTGCTAGTGGTCCCGGGACGTTGATCGACTATGGCTACACCTTC,CASGPGTLIDYGYTF
-,TRBV11-2,TRBJ2-7,-,TGTGCCAGCAGCTTAGAAGGCAGAAGCCATCGCTACGAGCAGTACTTC,CASSLEGRSHRYEQYF
-,TRBV30,TRBJ2-2,TRBD2,TGTGCCTGGAGTCCACCTGGGACTAGCGGGAGGACCGGGGAGCTGTTTTTT,CAWSPPGTSGRTGELFF
-,TRBV11-2,TRBJ1-1,-,TGTGCCAGCAGCCCCCAAGAAGGGAGCACTGAAGCTTTCTTT,CASSPQEGSTEAFF
-,TRBV28,TRBJ1-2,-,TGTGCCAGCAGTAGGGGTCTTGGCTACACCTTC,CASSRGLGYTF
-,TRBV5-8,TRBJ2-1,TRBD2,TGTGCCAGCAGCTTGGGTTTAGCGGGCTACGGGAGGTGGAATGAGCAGTTCTTC,CASSLGLAGYGRWNEQFF
-,TRBV9,TRBJ2-7,TRBD1,TGTGCCAGCAGCGTAGCCGGGACAGTGACCTACGAGCAGTACTTC,CASSVAGTVTYEQYF
-,TRBV7-6,TRBJ2-7,TRBD2,TGTGCCAGCAGCTCAGAACTAGCGGGAGGGCCGGGGACCTACGAGCAGTACTTC,CASSSELAGGPGTYEQYF
-,TRBV6-6,TRBJ2-7,-,TGTGCCATCAGTGCCGTCGCCTACGAGCAGTACTTC,CAISAVAYEQYF
once,TRBV5-4,TRBJ1-3,-,TGTGCCAGCAGCCCGACAGGCGGAAACACCATATATTTT,CASSPTGGNTIYF
-,TRBV4-1,TRBJ1-1,-,TGCGCCAGCAGCCAAGATAGCAGAACAGGGATGAACACTGAAGCTTTCTTT,CASSQDSRTGMNTEAFF
-,TRBV9,TRBJ1-2,-,TGTGCCAGCAGCGGACCACAGATACCCTATGGCTACACCTTC,CASSGPQIPYGYTF
-,TRBV27,TRBJ1-5,-,TGTGCCAGCAGTTCCTCCTATTCTCAGCCCCAGCATTTT,CASSSSYSQPQHF
-,TRBV5-1,TRBJ1-2,-,TGCGCCAGCAGCCCCCGGACGGGAGCTAACTATGGCTACACCTTC,CASSPRTGANYGYTF
-,TRBV5-1,TRBJ2-1,TRBD2,TGCGCCAGCAGCTTGGGGACTAGATACAATGAGCAGTTCTTC,CASSLGTRYNEQFF
-,TRBV20-1,TRBJ1-5,-,TGCAGTGAGAGGGTAGTTCAGCCCCAGCATTTT,CSERVVQPQHF
-,TRBV5-4,TRBJ2-7,-,TGTGCCAGCAGCGTGGACACCTACGAGCAGTACTTC,CASSVDTYEQYF
-,TRBV4-3,TRBJ1-5,-,TGCGCCAGCAGCCAAGATGCCGCGGGGGCCGATCAGCCCCAGCATTTT,CASSQDAAGADQPQHF
few,TRBV10-2,TRBJ2-3,-,TGCGCCAGCAGTGAGGGAAACAGGGCCACAGATACGCAGTATTTT,CASSEGNRATDTQYF
-,TRBV6-6,TRBJ1-2,TRBD1,TGTGCCAGCAGCCCCGCGATTACAGGGGGCGCGGGCTACACCTTC,CASSPAITGGAGYTF
many,TRBV18,TRBJ2-2,TRBD1,TGTGCCAGCTCACTTAATCGACAGGGGAACACCGGGGAGCTGTTTTTT,CASSLNRQGNTGELFF
-,TRBV27,TRBJ1-4,-,TGTGCCAGCAGTTTATCTCCCGAGGTCGTAAAACTGTTTTTT,CASSLSPEVVKLFF
-,TRBV11-2,TRBJ2-4,-,TGTGCCAGCAGCCCCCAACAGGAAAACATTCAGTACTTC,CASSPQQENIQYF
-,TRBV5-6,TRBJ2-5,-,TGTGCCAGCAGCTTTCGGAGTACTCAAGAGACCCAGTACTTC,CASSFRSTQETQYF
once,TRBV2,TRBJ1-5,-,TGTGCCAGCAGTGAAGGGTTTGCAGGGGACAGCAATCAGCCCCAGCATTTT,CASSEGFAGDSNQPQHF
-,TRBV12-2,TRBJ2-7,-,TGTGCAAGTCGCCTCGGGACCGAGAACTACGAGCAGTACTTC,CASRLGTENYEQYF
-,TRBV28,TRBJ2-5,-,TGTGCCAGCAGTCCCCCGGCGGGGACCCAGTACTTC,CASSPPAGTQYF
-,TRBV5-1,TRBJ2-5,TRBD1,TGCGCCAGCAGCTCGGGGACAGGGGATCTAGGGGAGACCCAGTACTTC,CASSSGTGDLGETQYF
-,TRBV18,TRBJ1-2,-,TGTGCCAGCTCCCCCACGGCCACCGCAGAGGGCTACACCTTC,CASSPTATAEGYTF
once,TRBV27,TRBJ1-4,-,TGTGCCAGCAGGGATTCAGGGAGCTTTAATGAAAAACTGTTTTTT,CASRDSGSFNEKLFF
-,TRBV5-1,TRBJ2-1,TRBD1,TGCGCCAGCAGGGGAACGACAGGGTTAGGAAATGAGCAGTTCTTC,CASRGTTGLGNEQFF
-,TRBV28,TRBJ1-1,-,TGTGCCAGCAGTTTGTCGGGGGGTACTGAAGCTTTCTTT,CASSLSGGTEAFF
-,TRBV5-1,TRBJ2-1,-,TGCGCCAGCAGCCTACGGGTAGCTTCATACAATGAGCAGTTCTTC,CASSLRVASYNEQFF
-,TRBV5-1,TRBJ2-3,-,TGCGCCAGCAGCTCGTCCCCCACAGATACGCAGTATTTT,CASSSSPTDTQYF
-,TRBV28,TRBJ2-6,-,TGTGCCAGCAGTTTATTCGGGGGGCCTGGGGCCAACGTCCTGACTTTC,CASSLFGGPGANVLTF
-,TRBV6-5,TRBJ2-5,-,TGTGCCAGCAGTCTCGGGTCAGCCCAGTACTTC,CASSLGSAQYF
-,TRBV11-2,TRBJ1-2,-,TGTGCCAGCAGTCTTGGAGGTTCTCCCGCCGGCTATGGCTACACCTTC,CASSLGGSPAGYGYTF
-,TRBV30,TRBJ1-3,TRBD1,TGTGCCTGGACTCTACAGGGGGCGCCTGGAAACACCATATATTTT,CAWTLQGAPGNTIYF
-,TRBV15,TRBJ2-7,-,TGCGCCACCAGCAGAGATCAAGCGGCCGCCTACGAGCAGTACTTC,CATSRDQAAAYEQYF
-,TRBV27,TRBJ2-5,TRBD1,TGTGCCACTCGGACAGGGGCGCGCGAGACCCAGTACTTC,CATRTGARETQYF
-,TRBV5-1,TRBJ1-6,TRBD1,TGCGCCAGCAGCCAGGGAGGGGGCATTTCACCCCTCCACTTT,CASSQGGGISPLHF
-,TRBV28,TRBJ1-3,-,TGTGCCAGCAGTTTAAGGAGGGGTAACGGAAACACCATATATTTT,CASSLRRGNGNTIYF
-,TRBV5-5,TRBJ2-7,-,TGTGCCAGCCTTGATCCGGGACACAACTACGAGCAGTACTTC,CASLDPGHNYEQYF
-,TRBV6-5,TRBJ1-2,TRBD1,TGTGCCAGCAGTTCTCGGACAGGGCTGACTTATGGCTACACCTTC,CASSSRTGLTYGYTF
-,TRBV29-1,TRBJ2-2,-,TGCAGCGTGCTAGGACAGTCCGGGGAGCTGTTTTTT,CSVLGQSGELFF
few,TRBV19,TRBJ1-5,-,TGTGCCAGTAGTAGGGACGGCCGCCAACACCGGCCCCAGCATTTT,CASSRDGRQHRPQHF
-,TRBV12-5,TRBJ1-2,-,TGTGCTAGTGGTTTGGAAGCAGGGATACGCTACACCTTC,CASGLEAGIRYTF
-,TRBV7-8,TRBJ1-2,-,TGTGCCAGCAGCCCCCTGGGCAGGGCCGGGTATGGCTACACCTTC,CASSPLGRAGYGYTF
-,TRBV20-1,TRBJ1-1,-,TGCAGTGCTAGGGGGTGGGATGAAGCTTTCTTT,CSARGWDEAFF
-,TRBV18,TRBJ2-1,TRBD2,TGTGCCAGCTCGCCGGCTAGCGGGGACAATGAGCAGTTCTTC,CASSPASGDNEQFF
few,TRBV28,TRBJ2-2,TRBD2,TGTGCCAGCAGTTTAGGCGGGAGGGGGGACACCGGGGAGCTGTTTTTT,CASSLGGRGDTGELFF
-,TRBV5-6,TRBJ2-3,-,TGTGCCAGCAGCTTATGGGCCACAGATACGCAGTATTTT,CASSLWATDTQYF
-,TRBV5-1,TRBJ2-7,-,TGCGCCAGCAGCTTCCGAGGCGGGGCCTCCTACGAGCAGTACTTC,CASSFRGGASYEQYF